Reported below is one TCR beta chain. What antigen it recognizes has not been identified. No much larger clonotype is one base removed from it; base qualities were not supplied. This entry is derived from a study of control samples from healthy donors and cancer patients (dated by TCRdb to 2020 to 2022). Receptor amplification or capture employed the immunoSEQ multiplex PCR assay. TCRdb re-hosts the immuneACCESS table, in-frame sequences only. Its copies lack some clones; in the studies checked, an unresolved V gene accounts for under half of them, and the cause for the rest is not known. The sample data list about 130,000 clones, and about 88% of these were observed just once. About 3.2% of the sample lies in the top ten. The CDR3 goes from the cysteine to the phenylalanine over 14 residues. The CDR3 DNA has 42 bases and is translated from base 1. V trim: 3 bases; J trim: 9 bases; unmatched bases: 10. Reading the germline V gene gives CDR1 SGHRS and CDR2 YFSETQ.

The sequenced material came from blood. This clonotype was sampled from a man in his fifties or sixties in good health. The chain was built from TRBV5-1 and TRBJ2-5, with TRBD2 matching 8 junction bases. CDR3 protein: CASSSASGGRSQYF. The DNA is TGCGCCAGCAGCTCGGCATCGGGCGGGAGGTCCCAGTACTTC.